Following are 30 T cell receptor beta chains from one sample sequenced in a study of blood T cell repertoires in COVID-19. Sequencing was performed with immunoSEQ multiplex PCR; in TCRdb, only in-frame clones are kept and a portion is missing. The sample contains 200,000 to 250,000 clones, less than 90% of which appear only once. Specimen: PBMCs or T cells enriched from blood (not recorded which). The source is a woman in her 40s who had recovered from COVID-19.

V is TRBV7-9 and J is TRBJ1-2; D perhaps matches TRBD1 (5 bases). Trimming removed 7 bases at V and 5 bases at J, with 11 bases between. The CDR3 covers 12 residues. Germline loops: CDR1 SEHNR, CDR2 FQNEAQ (reference sequence). CDR3 protein: CASNPPGYGYTF. The CDR3 nucleotides are TGTGCCAGCAACCCCCCAGGGTATGGCTACACCTTC.

This chain uses TRBV6-2 or TRBV6-3 with TRBJ2-1; 10 bases agree with TRBD1. Germline loops: CDR1 MNHEY, CDR2 SVGEGT. The junction had 2 bases not matched to a gene; V was cut back by 2 bases and J by 4 bases. CDR3 length equals 15 residues. CDR3 sequence reads: CASSYPGQGYNEQFF. CDR3 DNA sequence: TGTGCCAGCAGTTACCCGGGACAGGGGTACAATGAGCAGTTCTTC.

This clone was seen more than once but under ten times. V and J are TRBV24-1 and TRBJ2-5; D perhaps matches TRBD2 (6 bases). The V end lost 1 base, the J end lost 0 bases, and 8 bases lay between the germline ends. The CDR3 covers 15 residues. CDR1 KGHDR and CDR2 SFDVKD come from the germline V gene. Here the CDR3 DNA reads TGTGCCACCAGTGATTTAGAGCGGGACCAAGAGACCCAGTACTTC. It codes for CATSDLERDQETQYF.

The CDR3 spells CATSDPTGPGDEQYF. The CDR3 DNA follows: TGTGCCACCAGTGACCCGACAGGGCCGGGCGACGAGCAGTACTTC. The chain carries TRBV24-1 and TRBJ2-7; 7 bases align to TRBD1. V shed 4 bases and J 5 bases; nucleotides not matched to a gene: 10. Germline CDR1 reads KGHDR; CDR2 reads SFDVKD. This CDR3 contains 15 residues.

This clone was observed a handful of times. This chain links TRBV6-6 with TRBJ2-3; 14 nucleotides agree with TRBD2. The junction had 1 base not matched to a gene; V was cut back by 5 bases and J by 3 bases. CDR1 and CDR2 from the germline V gene are MNHNY and SVGAGI (reference sequence). The CDR3 is made up of 15 amino acids. CDR3 sequence reads: CASSRLAGGTDTQYF. The DNA of the CDR3 is TGTGCCAGCAGTAGACTAGCGGGAGGGACAGATACGCAGTATTTT.

This chain joins TRBV4-1 and TRBJ2-4; D call uncertain. The CDR3 is 13 amino acids. The germline V and J ends were trimmed by 1 base and 5 bases, with 6 bases remaining between them. Germline V CDR1 and CDR2: MGHRA, YSYEKL. CDR3 loop: CASSQVTENIQYF. For the CDR3, the DNA is TGCGCCAGCAGCCAAGTTACGGAAAACATTCAGTACTTC.

V gene TRBV6-4 combines with J gene TRBJ2-1, with D possibly matching TRBD2 (5 bases). The V gene lost 3 bases and the J gene lost 10 bases, with 13 bases spanning the gap. The CDR3 covers 13 residues. Germline V gene data show CDR1 as MRHNA and CDR2 as SNTAGT. The CDR3 DNA sequence: TGTGCCAGCAGTGAGGGCGAGCTAGCAGAGCAGTTCTTC. It is translated as CASSEGELAEQFF.

The sample holds a few counts of this clone. The gene calls are TRBV25-1 and TRBJ2-7; TRBD2 matches 10 bases. The CDR3 spans 15 residues. V lost 10 bases and J lost 3; bases outside the gene matches: 12. Germline V CDR1 and CDR2: MGHDK, SYGVNS. Here the CDR3 DNA reads TGTGCCAACCCAGGAGAACTAGCGGGATTCTACGAGCAGTACGTC. The encoded protein is CANPGELAGFYEQYV.

The rearrangement links TRBV19 to TRBJ2-5; 13 nucleotides line up with TRBD2. The trim removed 2 bases at V and 2 bases at J, leaving 14 bases unmatched. From germline, CDR1 is LNHDA and CDR2 SQIVND (reference sequence). The CDR3 spans 20 residues. Here the CDR3 reads CASSISRTSGSTFGQETQYF. Written as DNA, the CDR3 is TGTGCCAGTAGTATATCCCGGACTAGCGGGAGCACCTTCGGACAAGAGACCCAGTACTTC.

The J gene is TRBJ2-1, the V gene TRBV18, with 13 nucleotides matching TRBD2. Looked up from germline, CDR1 is KGHSH and CDR2 is LQKENI. The CDR3 loop spans 17 amino acids. V was pared by 5 bases and J by 6 bases, with 10 bases of the junction left unmatched. CDR3 sequence (DNA): TGTGCCAGCTCATCGGGACTAGCGGGGAGAGAGGGCAATGAGCAGTTCTTC. Protein sequence: CASSSGLAGREGNEQFF.

The chain employs TRBV27 and TRBJ2-7; D ambiguous. Trimming pared 4 bases from V and 2 bases from J, leaving 12 bases between. The germline gives CDR1 MNHEY, CDR2 SMNVEV (reference sequence). This CDR3 has 14 residues. The CDR3 sequence: CASSYNGVTYEQYF. DNA of the CDR3: TGTGCCAGCAGTTATAATGGAGTAACCTACGAGCAGTACTTC.

V gene TRBV9 combines with J gene TRBJ1-6; a weak D match, TRBD1 (6 bases). From germline, CDR1 is SGDLS and CDR2 YYNGEE. V dropped 0 bases and J dropped 13 bases, with 14 bases sitting between them. The CDR3 covers 14 residues. This chain's CDR3 is CASSVGQGLHPLHF. Here the CDR3 DNA reads TGTGCCAGCAGCGTAGGGCAGGGGCTCCATCCCCTCCACTTT.

This chain joins TRBV12-2 and TRBJ2-7; the table assigns TRBD2, which was not confirmed against the DNA. TRBV12-2 is reported as a pseudogene. The CDR3 contains 14 residues. This chain's CDR3 is CASQLAGAFYEQYF. DNA for the CDR3: TGTGCAAGTCAACTAGCGGGAGCCTTCTACGAGCAGTACTTC.

Of note for this clone: The sample has other DNA sequences that encode this CDR3 too. V usage is TRBV12-3 or TRBV12-4 and J usage is TRBJ2-5; D is unclear. The CDR3 is made up of 11 amino acids. Trimming removed 6 bases from V and 1 base from J, with 3 bases in between. The CDR3 loop is CASSLQETQYF. CDR3 bases: TGTGCCAGCAGCCTCCAAGAGACCCAGTACTTC.

The genes are TRBV7-2 and TRBJ1-1; the D is unclear. The CDR3 totals 14 residues. V lost 5 bases and J 0 bases, leaving 10 bases between the germline ends. The V gene's germline CDR1 is SGHTA and CDR2 FQGNSA. The CDR3 DNA is TGTGCCAGCAGCCCCTCGTCCCTGAACACTGAAGCTTTCTTT. Its translation is CASSPSSLNTEAFF.

This chain uses TRBV5-1 with TRBJ1-2; D gene unclear. Germline V gene lookup returns CDR1 SGHRS and CDR2 YFSETQ. V was clipped by 0 bases and J by 8 bases, with 8 bases between them. The length of the CDR3 is 12 residues. CDR3 protein: CASSLASGGYTF. For the CDR3, the DNA is TGCGCCAGCAGCTTGGCGTCGGGGGGCTACACCTTC.

V and J are TRBV27 and TRBJ1-5; maybe TRBD1 (5 bases). The V end was cut by 3 bases, the J end by 1 base, with 13 bases between. There are 16 residues in the CDR3. In germline, CDR1 is MNHEY, CDR2 SMNVEV (reference sequence). This CDR3 reads CASSFSGSVSNQPQHF. Here the CDR3 DNA reads TGTGCCAGCAGTTTCTCAGGGTCGGTAAGCAATCAGCCCCAGCATTTT.

V and J are TRBV9 and TRBJ2-1; 8 bases align to TRBD2. The CDR3 extends over 16 amino acids. Unmatched junction bases numbered 5, after V lost 3 bases and J lost 0 bases. CDR1 is SGDLS, CDR2 YYNGEE, per germline. The CDR3: CASSATSASSYNEQFF. CDR3 DNA sequence: TGTGCCAGCAGCGCGACTAGCGCGAGCTCCTACAATGAGCAGTTCTTC. The whole variable domain, remainder taken from reference TRBV9 and TRBJ2-1, is DSGVTQTPKHLITATGQRVTLRCSPRSGDLSVYWYQQSLDQGLQFLIQYYNGEERAKGNILERFSAQQFPDLHSELNLSSLELGDSALYFCASSATSASSYNEQFFGPGTRLTVL.

The chain combines TRBV19 with TRBJ1-2, with TRBD1 matching over 9 bases. V was clipped by 8 bases and J by 8 bases; unmatched bases: 12. CDR3 length equals 14 residues. Germline assignment: CDR1 LNHDA and CDR2 SQIVND (reference sequence). DNA of the CDR3: TGTGCCAGTGGGACAGGGTTCGGCGGGAGCGGCTACACCTTC. Residues: CASGTGFGGSGYTF.

The chain joins TRBV11-2 to TRBJ2-2, with TRBD2 matching over 13 bases. Germline V gives CDR1 SGHAT, CDR2 FQNNGV. Trimming cost V 1 base and J 4 bases; bases outside gene matches: 3. CDR3 size: 17 residues. The CDR3 sequence is CASSLGTSGRATGELFF. The CDR3 DNA reads as TGTGCCAGCAGCTTAGGGACTAGCGGGAGAGCCACCGGGGAGCTGTTTTTT.

V usage is TRBV28 and J usage is TRBJ2-1; 9 positions agree with TRBD2. The CDR3 is made up of 13 amino acids. Germline assignment: CDR1 MDHEN and CDR2 SYDVKM. With 6 bases clipped from V and 8 bases from J, the junction kept 5 bases outside the gene matches. The CDR3 is CASSRGREYEQFF. The DNA for the CDR3 is TGTGCCAGCAGCCGCGGGAGGGAGTATGAGCAGTTCTTC.

V is TRBV24-1 and J is TRBJ2-1, with 9 bases that match TRBD2. Losses at the gene ends were 6 bases for V and 11 bases for J; bases not matched to a gene: 13. CDR1 is KGHDR, CDR2 SFDVKD, per germline. The CDR3 is 15 residues long. The CDR3 DNA is TGTGCCACCAGTCCGCGGGGACTAGCTTCTATTCAGCAGTTCTTC. Translated, it gives CATSPRGLASIQQFF.

The chain has TRBV19 and TRBJ2-3; 10 bases align to TRBD2. The germline gives CDR1 LNHDA, CDR2 SQIVND (reference sequence). The CDR3 is 15 amino acids. Trimming removed 6 bases from V and 0 bases from J; junction bases left unmatched: 3. The CDR3 DNA reads as TGTGCCAGTAGGCAACTAGCGGGAAGCACAGATACGCAGTATTTT. Protein sequence: CASRQLAGSTDTQYF. The full variable domain, its missing parts supplied by reference TRBV19 and TRBJ2-3, is DGGITQSPKYLFRKEGQNVTLSCEQNLNHDAMYWYRQDPGQGLRLIYYSQIVNDFQKGDIAEGYSVSREKKESFPLTVTSAQKNPTAFYLCASRQLAGSTDTQYFGPGTRLTVL.

The V gene is TRBV12-3 or TRBV12-4, the J gene TRBJ2-3; D possibly corresponds to TRBD2 (5 bases). The CDR3 runs to 13 residues. V lost 6 bases, J lost 5 bases, and 12 bases lay in between. The CDR3 reads CASSLLAGDTQYF. CDR3 DNA sequence: TGTGCCAGCAGCCTACTCGCGGGAGATACGCAGTATTTT.

This clone was seen a single time. The chain has TRBV10-3 and TRBJ2-7; D gene uncertain. V was shortened by 0 bases and J by 7 bases, with 10 bases between the two germline ends. The V gene's germline CDR1 is ENHRY and CDR2 SYGVKD. The CDR3 consists of 13 residues. The CDR3 reads CAISESTQAEQYF. CDR3 nucleotides: TGTGCCATCAGTGAGTCGACCCAGGCGGAGCAGTACTTC.

The V gene is TRBV30, the J gene TRBJ2-3; D might be TRBD1 (6 bases). Germline CDR1 is GTSNPN and CDR2 is SVGIG (reference sequence). This CDR3 spans 15 amino acids. The V end lost 2 bases, the J end lost 0 bases, and 12 bases lay between the germline ends. For the CDR3, the DNA is TGTGCCTGGAGTAAACAGGGCTCAAGCACAGATACGCAGTATTTT. Translation: CAWSKQGSSTDTQYF.

The V and J genes are TRBV6-6 and TRBJ1-2, with a tentative D call TRBD1 (5 bases). V lost 2 bases to trimming and J lost 4 bases, with 11 bases between them. The CDR3 totals 14 residues. From germline, CDR1 is MNHNY and CDR2 SVGAGI (reference sequence). The CDR3 nucleotides read TGTGCCAGCAGTTACACCAGGGTAAGCTATGGCTACACCTTC. This translates into CASSYTRVSYGYTF.

The chain joins TRBV25-1 to TRBJ1-1; D may be TRBD1 (5 bases). The CDR3 has 16 amino acids. Looked up from germline, CDR1 is MGHDK and CDR2 is SYGVNS. Trimming left V 1 base short and J 3 bases short, with 15 bases between. The CDR3 reads CASSESAPRGYTEAFF. In nucleotides, the CDR3 is TGTGCCAGCAGTGAATCCGCTCCTCGGGGGTACACTGAAGCTTTCTTT.

The chain employs TRBV11-3 and TRBJ1-1; no clear D. This CDR3 spans 13 amino acids. Germline CDR1 is SGHNT and CDR2 is YENEEA. The V end lost 5 bases, the J end lost 2 bases, and 9 bases lay between the germline ends. In DNA, the CDR3 is TGTGCCAGCAGCCGTTACACCAACACTGAAGCTTTCTTT. Residues: CASSRYTNTEAFF.

The chain links TRBV19 to TRBJ1-1; D possibly corresponds to TRBD1 (5 bases). This CDR3 is 11 amino acids long. Between the trimmed V and J ends, which lost 10 bases and 6 bases, there was a span of 12 bases. Per the germline V gene, CDR1 is LNHDA and CDR2 is SQIVND (reference sequence). This CDR3 is CAILGAPEAFF. CDR3 in DNA: TGTGCCATACTTGGGGCCCCTGAAGCTTTCTTT.